Given below is one T cell receptor beta chain in context. This sample is part of a study of T cells after somatic rescue of genetic block. Some clones are missing from TCRdb's copy, which holds only in-frame ones; the method was immunoSEQ multiplex PCR. The data contain 13,000 to 15,000 clones, 60% to 80% of them seen just once; the ten biggest clones take up approximately 15%. The sequence was obtained from a boy between 10 and 17 years old. Sequencing input: peripheral blood mononuclear cells (PBMCs).

CDR3 protein: CATSRDRQGHQETQYF. The CDR3 nucleotides read TGTGCCACCAGCAGAGATAGGCAGGGGCACCAAGAGACCCAGTACTTC. The chain recombines TRBV15 with TRBJ2-5; D may be TRBD1 (6 bases). Deletions cut 0 bases from V and 0 bases from J, with 11 bases between. This CDR3 region has 16 residues. In germline, CDR1 is LNHNV, CDR2 YYDKDF (reference sequence). The variable domain in full, with the rest retrieved from reference TRBV15 and TRBJ2-5, is DAMVIQNPRYQVTQFGKPVTLSCSQTLNHNVMYWYQQKSSQAPKLLFHYYDKDFNNEADTPDNFQSRRPNTSFCFLDIRSPGLGDTAMYLCATSRDRQGHQETQYFGPGTRLLVL.